The 18 T cell receptor beta chains below all came from one sample that was sequenced in a study of prognosis after radiotherapy for stage I lung cancer. From genomic DNA, TCR beta CDR3 was amplified by two-round multiplex PCR. Primers specific to each TRBV and TRBJ gene were used in first-round PCR. TCRdb reanalysed the multiplex PCR reads using MiXCR and keeps one entry per CDR3 protein. The table includes 8,500 to 13,000 distinct CDR3 sequences, approximately 53% detected once. The material sequenced was PBMCs, taken before or after stereotactic body radiation therapy (not recorded which). The receptors stem from a donor over 45 with non-small cell lung cancer.

The rearrangement links TRBV27 to TRBJ2-7, with a tentative D call TRBD1 (6 bases). The germline gives CDR1 MNHEY, CDR2 SMNVEV (reference sequence). Trimming removed 6 bases at V and 3 bases at J, with 15 bases between. The CDR3 is made up of 14 amino acids. CDR3 sequence (DNA): TGTGCCAGCAGATCAGACAGGAGACTCTACGAGCAGTACTTC. Translated, it gives CASRSDRRLYEQYF.

By frequency in the sample, this clonotype is medium-sized. The rearrangement uses TRBV10-3 and TRBJ2-7, with 9 bases aligning to TRBD2. Germline loops: CDR1 ENHRY, CDR2 SYGVKD. V gave up 2 bases and J gave up 4 bases; unmatched junction bases: 12. The CDR3 has 17 residues. CDR3 coding DNA: TGTGCCATCAGTGAGCCACGGGGGCGAGCGGGAGGATACGAGCAGTACTTC. Protein product: CAISEPRGRAGGYEQYF.

In the case of this clonotype: Given a much more abundant clone one base away, this may be a read error. The chain combines TRBV27 with TRBJ2-5, with a possible D match to TRBD1 (7 bases). The germline V gene has CDR1 MNHEY and CDR2 SMNVEV (reference sequence). The CDR3 sequence is 15 residues long. V was clipped by 2 bases and J by 9 bases, with 19 bases between them. The CDR3 bases are TGTGCCAGCAGTTTAGCGGGGACAGCCCTGGTGGCCCAGTACTTC. It yields the protein CASSLAGTALVAQYF.

This clonotype appeared a few times. Sequence at one end of the junction differs from germline and may be a read error. The chain is built from TRBV24-1 and TRBJ2-5; D unclear. The CDR3 is 13 residues long. CDR1 is KGHDR and CDR2 is SFDVKD in the germline V gene. The CDR3 DNA reads as TGTTCCACCCAAAGCGTGGTGTACGAGACCCAGTACTTC. Translation gives CSTQSVVYETQYF.

This clonotype was detected ten times or more. V gene TRBV29-1 combines with J gene TRBJ2-5, with D unclear. The V and J ends lost 2 bases and 0 bases respectively, with 10 bases between them. CDR3 length: 14 residues. CDR1 SQVTM and CDR2 ANQGSEA come from the germline V gene. In DNA, the CDR3 is TGCAGCGTTGAAAGCTACGTATACCAAGAGACCCAGTACTTC. As protein: CSVESYVYQETQYF.

This clonotype is medium-sized. The J gene is TRBJ2-2, the V gene TRBV30, with a tentative D call TRBD1 (6 bases). The CDR3 sequence is 15 residues long. Trimming pared 0 bases from V and 0 bases from J, leaving 8 bases between. Germline-derived CDR1 and CDR2 are GTSNPN and SVGIG (reference sequence). The CDR3 reads CAWSVQGTNTGELFF. The CDR3 DNA reads TGTGCCTGGAGTGTACAGGGAACGAACACCGGGGAGCTGTTTTTT.

A note on this clonotype: A much larger clone lies one base from this, so it may be a read error. The V call is TRBV7-2, the J call TRBJ2-2; D may be TRBD1 (5 bases). The CDR3 consists of 20 residues. V was trimmed by 6 bases and J by 0 bases, leaving 26 bases between them. Germline CDR1 reads SGHTA; CDR2 reads FQGNSA. CDR3 region: CASRGCQGPQGCANTGELFF. The CDR3 coding sequence is TGTGCCAGCAGAGGATGCCAGGGTCCCCAGGGCTGTGCGAACACCGGGGAGCTGTTTTTT.

This clonotype is medium-sized within its sample. V and J are TRBV3-1 and TRBJ2-7; 14 bases are shared with TRBD2. J gave up 10 bases and V 1 base, and 9 bases lay outside the gene matches. Germline CDR1 LGHDT, CDR2 YNNKEL (reference sequence). The CDR3 is 16 residues long. The CDR3: CASSQGGTSGRLAQYF. CDR3 nucleotide sequence: TGTGCCAGCAGCCAAGGGGGGACTAGCGGGAGACTGGCCCAGTACTTC.

This clonotype counts as large (0.1 to 1%). This sequence joins TRBV24-1 and TRBJ2-6; tentatively, D is TRBD1 or TRBD2 (5 bases each). There are 14 residues in the CDR3. Germline V gene data show CDR1 as KGHDR and CDR2 as SFDVKD. Trimming left V 5 bases short and J 2 bases short, with 6 bases between. CDR3 in DNA: TGTGCCACCAGTGGAGGGGCTGGGGCCAACGTCCTGACTTTC. Translating gives CATSGGAGANVLTF.

This clonotype is labeled medium-sized (0.01 to 0.1%). CDR3 residues: CASSVVTLGPRTGELFF. CDR3 DNA sequence: TGTGCCAGCAGCGTAGTAACCTTGGGCCCCAGGACCGGGGAGCTGTTTTTT. V and J are TRBV9 and TRBJ2-2, with no clear D. V was clipped by 0 bases and J by 5 bases, with 17 bases between them. The CDR3 loop spans 17 amino acids. Looked up from germline, CDR1 is SGDLS and CDR2 is YYNGEE.

The chain employs TRBV28 and TRBJ1-3; 12 nucleotides match TRBD1. Trimming at V came to 5 bases and at J to 3 bases, leaving 2 bases not matched to a gene. CDR1 MDHEN and CDR2 SYDVKM come from the germline V gene. CDR3 length equals 15 residues. CDR3 coding DNA: TGTGCCAGCAGTGGGACAGGGGGCTATGGAAACACCATATATTTT. Translated, it gives CASSGTGGYGNTIYF.

Regarding this clonotype: Only one base separates this from a far larger clonotype, so it likely reflects a read error. V usage is TRBV6-8 and J usage is TRBJ2-3, with TRBD1 as a possible D gene (6 bases). The CDR3 has 14 residues. Looked up from germline, CDR1 is MNHGY and CDR2 is SAAAGT. The CDR3 nucleotides are TGTGCCAGCAGTTTGACAGGTAGCACAGATACGCATTATTTT. This codes for CASSLTGSTDTHYF.

The J gene is TRBJ2-2, the V gene TRBV9; no firm D call. Germline V gene sequence: CDR1 SGDLS, CDR2 YYNGEE. CDR3 length: 13 amino acids. The V end was cut by 1 base, the J end by 4 bases, with 5 bases between. CDR3 DNA sequence: TGTGCCAGCAGCGTATCTGGCACCGGGGAGCTGTTTTTT. Its translation: CASSVSGTGELFF. Variable domain in full (rest from reference TRBV9 and TRBJ2-2): DSGVTQTPKHLITATGQRVTLRCSPRSGDLSVYWYQQSLDQGLQFLIQYYNGEERAKGNILERFSAQQFPDLHSELNLSSLELGDSALYFCASSVSGTGELFFGEGSRLTVL.

On this clonotype itself: At one end the junction does not follow the germline gene, possibly because of a read error. The rearrangement uses TRBV6-9 and TRBJ2-6; D is undetermined. This CDR3 comprises 16 residues. Germline CDR1 reads MNHGY; CDR2 reads SVAAGI. Here the CDR3 DNA reads TGTGCCAGCAGTTACTCCTGTAGTTCTGGGACCAACGTCCTGACTTTC. Its protein product is CASSYSCSSGTNVLTF.

This clonotype was seen once. Its ends do not fully match the called genes, so a read error is possible. J is TRBJ1-2 and V is TRBV24-1; 7 nucleotides match TRBD1. This CDR3 is 14 amino acids long. The germline V gene encodes CDR1 KGHDR and CDR2 SFDVKD. CDR3: CATSDLGTVDGYNF. The CDR3 DNA reads as TGTGCCACCAGCGATTTGGGGACAGTTGATGGCTACAACTTC.

Remarks on this clonotype: A far larger clone lies a single base away; this is likely a read error. V is TRBV6-8 and J is TRBJ2-2; no clear D. The CDR3 consists of 13 residues. Between the trimmed V and J ends, which lost 5 bases and 1 base, there was a span of 5 bases. The germline gives CDR1 MNHGY, CDR2 SAAAGT. CDR3 DNA: TGTGCCAGCAGTCCCTGGAACACCGGGGAGCTGTTTTTT. This codes for CASSPWNTGELFF.

The rearrangement joins TRBV28 to TRBJ2-2; 10 nucleotides line up with TRBD2. CDR1 MDHEN and CDR2 SYDVKM come from the germline V gene. The CDR3 is 18 residues long. The V segment lost 7 bases and the J segment 1 base; nucleotides outside the gene matches: 12. CDR3 sequence reads: CASTRAALAGLNTGELFF. CDR3 nucleotide sequence: TGTGCCAGCACCCGAGCAGCACTAGCGGGACTGAACACCGGGGAGCTGTTTTTT.

This clonotype is classed as medium-sized. V and J are TRBV2 and TRBJ1-1; D possibly corresponds to TRBD1 (5 bases). V was clipped by 5 bases and J by 4 bases, with 8 bases between them. Germline CDR1 SNHLY, CDR2 FYNNEI. This CDR3 is built from 12 residues. The CDR3 loop reads CASSYGGTEAFF. In DNA form, the CDR3 reads TGTGCCAGCAGTTACGGGGGCACTGAAGCTTTCTTT.